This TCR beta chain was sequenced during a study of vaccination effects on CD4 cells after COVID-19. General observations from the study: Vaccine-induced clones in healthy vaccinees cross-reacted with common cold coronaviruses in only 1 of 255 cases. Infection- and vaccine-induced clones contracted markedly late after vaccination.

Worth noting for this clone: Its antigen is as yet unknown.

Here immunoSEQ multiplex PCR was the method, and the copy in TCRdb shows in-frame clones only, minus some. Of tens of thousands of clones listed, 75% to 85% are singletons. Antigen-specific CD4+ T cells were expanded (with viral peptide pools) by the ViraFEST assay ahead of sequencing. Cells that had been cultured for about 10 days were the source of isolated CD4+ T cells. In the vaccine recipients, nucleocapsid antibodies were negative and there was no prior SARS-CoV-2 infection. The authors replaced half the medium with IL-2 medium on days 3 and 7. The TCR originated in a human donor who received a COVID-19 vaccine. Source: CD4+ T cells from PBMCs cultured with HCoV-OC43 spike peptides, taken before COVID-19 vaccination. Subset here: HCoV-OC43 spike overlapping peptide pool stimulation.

The CDR3 DNA follows: TGTGCCAGCAGTGGACAGGGGGGCGCGAACACTGAAGCTTTCTTT. This codes for CASSGQGGANTEAFF. This chain uses TRBV2 with TRBJ1-1; 9 bases are a match to TRBD1. Per the germline V gene, CDR1 is SNHLY and CDR2 is FYNNEI. Losses at the gene ends were 4 bases for V and 1 base for J; bases not matched to a gene: 4. This CDR3 is 15 amino acids long.